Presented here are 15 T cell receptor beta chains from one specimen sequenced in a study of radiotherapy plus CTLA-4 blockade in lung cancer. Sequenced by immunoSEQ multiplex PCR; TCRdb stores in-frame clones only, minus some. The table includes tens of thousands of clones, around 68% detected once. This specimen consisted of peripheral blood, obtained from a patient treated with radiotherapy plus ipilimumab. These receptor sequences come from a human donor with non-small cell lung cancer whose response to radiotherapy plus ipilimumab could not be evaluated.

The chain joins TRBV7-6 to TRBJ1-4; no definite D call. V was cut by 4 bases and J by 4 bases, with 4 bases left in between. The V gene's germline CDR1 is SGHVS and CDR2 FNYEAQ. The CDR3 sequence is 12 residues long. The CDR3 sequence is CASSSFNEKLFF. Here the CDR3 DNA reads TGTGCCAGCAGCTCATTTAATGAAAAACTGTTTTTT.

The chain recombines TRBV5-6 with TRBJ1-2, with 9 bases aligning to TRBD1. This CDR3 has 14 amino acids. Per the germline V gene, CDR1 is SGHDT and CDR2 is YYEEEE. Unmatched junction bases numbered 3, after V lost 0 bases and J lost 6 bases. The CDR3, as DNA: TGTGCCAGCAGCTTGGCAGACAGGGGGGATGGCTACACCTTC. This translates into CASSLADRGDGYTF.

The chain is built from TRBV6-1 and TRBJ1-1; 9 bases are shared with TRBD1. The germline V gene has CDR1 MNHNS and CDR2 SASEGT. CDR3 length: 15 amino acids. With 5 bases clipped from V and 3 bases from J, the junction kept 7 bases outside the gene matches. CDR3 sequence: CASSSDRGTDTEAFF. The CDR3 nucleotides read TGTGCCAGCAGTTCGGACAGGGGTACGGACACTGAAGCTTTCTTT.

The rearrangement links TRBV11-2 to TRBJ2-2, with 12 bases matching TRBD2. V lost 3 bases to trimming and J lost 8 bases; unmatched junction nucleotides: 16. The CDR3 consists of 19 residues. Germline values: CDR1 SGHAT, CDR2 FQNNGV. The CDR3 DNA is TGTGCCAGCAGCTTGACAGGGGCCCGACTAGCGGGAGATAGAGGGGAGCTGTTTTTT. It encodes CASSLTGARLAGDRGELFF.

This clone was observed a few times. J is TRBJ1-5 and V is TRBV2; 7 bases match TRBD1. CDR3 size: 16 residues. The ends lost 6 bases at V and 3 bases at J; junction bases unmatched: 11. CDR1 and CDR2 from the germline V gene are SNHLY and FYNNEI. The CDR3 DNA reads TGTGCCAGCAGGGATTCCACAGGGGCGCTCAATCAGCCCCAGCATTTT. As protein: CASRDSTGALNQPQHF. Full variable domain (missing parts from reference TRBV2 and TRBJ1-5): EPEVTQTPSHQVTQMGQEVILRCVPISNHLYFYWYRQILGQKVEFLVSFYNNEISEKSEIFDDQFSVERPDGSNFTLKIRSTKLEDSAMYFCASRDSTGALNQPQHFGDGTRLSIL.

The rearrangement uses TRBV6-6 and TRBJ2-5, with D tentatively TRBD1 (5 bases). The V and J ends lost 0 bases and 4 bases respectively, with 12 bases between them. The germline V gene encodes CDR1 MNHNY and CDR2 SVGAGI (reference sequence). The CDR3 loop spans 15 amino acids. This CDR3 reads CASSYSISQGETQYF. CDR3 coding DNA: TGTGCCAGCAGTTACTCGATTAGTCAGGGAGAGACCCAGTACTTC.

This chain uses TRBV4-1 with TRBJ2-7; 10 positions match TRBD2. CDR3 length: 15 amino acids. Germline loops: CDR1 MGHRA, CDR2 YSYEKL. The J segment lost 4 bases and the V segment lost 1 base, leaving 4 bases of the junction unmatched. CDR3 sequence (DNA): TGCGCCAGCAGCCAAGGCTCTAGCGGGAGTTACGAGCAGTACTTC. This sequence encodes CASSQGSSGSYEQYF.

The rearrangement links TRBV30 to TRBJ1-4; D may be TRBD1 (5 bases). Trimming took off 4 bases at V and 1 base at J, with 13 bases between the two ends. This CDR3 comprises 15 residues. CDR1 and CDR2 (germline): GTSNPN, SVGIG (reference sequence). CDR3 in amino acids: CAWNLLGGTNEKLFF. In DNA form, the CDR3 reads TGTGCCTGGAATCTTCTGGGGGGAACTAATGAAAAACTGTTTTTT.

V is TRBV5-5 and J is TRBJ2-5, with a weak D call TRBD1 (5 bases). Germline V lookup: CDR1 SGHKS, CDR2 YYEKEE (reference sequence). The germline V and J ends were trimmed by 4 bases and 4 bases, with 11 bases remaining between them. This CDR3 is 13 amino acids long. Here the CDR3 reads CASSGSGRETQYF. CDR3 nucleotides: TGTGCCAGCAGCGGATCAGGGCGAGAGACCCAGTACTTC.

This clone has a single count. Here the CDR3 DNA reads TGCGCCAGCAGCTTGGATCCTAGCGGGAACCCAAATGAGCAGTTCTTC. It encodes CASSLDPSGNPNEQFF. The V call is TRBV5-1, the J call TRBJ2-1; 9 bases are shared with TRBD2. CDR1 and CDR2 (germline): SGHRS, YFSETQ. The CDR3 runs 16 residues. With 0 bases clipped from V and 7 bases from J, the junction kept 8 bases outside the gene matches.

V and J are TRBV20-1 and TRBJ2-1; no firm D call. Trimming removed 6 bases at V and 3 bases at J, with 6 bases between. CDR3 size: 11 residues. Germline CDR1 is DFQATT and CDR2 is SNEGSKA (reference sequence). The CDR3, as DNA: TGCAGTGCCGCACACTACAATGAGCAGTTCTTC. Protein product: CSAAHYNEQFF.

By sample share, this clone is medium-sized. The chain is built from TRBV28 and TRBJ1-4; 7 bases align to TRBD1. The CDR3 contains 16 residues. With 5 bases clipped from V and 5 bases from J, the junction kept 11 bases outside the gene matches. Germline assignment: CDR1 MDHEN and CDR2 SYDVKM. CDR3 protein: CASSRITGTENEKLFF. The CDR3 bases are TGTGCCAGCAGTCGTATCACCGGGACAGAAAATGAAAAACTGTTTTTT.

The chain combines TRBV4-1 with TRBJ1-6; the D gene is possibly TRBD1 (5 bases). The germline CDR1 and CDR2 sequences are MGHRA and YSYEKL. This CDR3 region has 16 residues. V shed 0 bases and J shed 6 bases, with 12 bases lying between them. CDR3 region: CASSQDNRLSNSPLHF. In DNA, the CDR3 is TGCGCCAGCAGCCAAGATAACAGGTTGTCTAATTCACCCCTCCACTTT.

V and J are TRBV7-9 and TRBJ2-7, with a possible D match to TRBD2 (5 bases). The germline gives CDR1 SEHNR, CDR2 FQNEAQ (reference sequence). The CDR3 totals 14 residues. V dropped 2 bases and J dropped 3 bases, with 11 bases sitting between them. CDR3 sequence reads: CASSLYNGIYEQYF. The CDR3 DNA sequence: TGTGCCAGCAGCTTATATAACGGGATCTACGAGCAGTACTTC.

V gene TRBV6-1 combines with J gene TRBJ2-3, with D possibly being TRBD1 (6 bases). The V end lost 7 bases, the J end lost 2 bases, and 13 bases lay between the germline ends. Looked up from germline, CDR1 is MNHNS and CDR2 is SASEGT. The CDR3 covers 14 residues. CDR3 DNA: TGTGCCAGCACAGGGGAGCCCCACACAGATACGCAGTATTTT. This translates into CASTGEPHTDTQYF.